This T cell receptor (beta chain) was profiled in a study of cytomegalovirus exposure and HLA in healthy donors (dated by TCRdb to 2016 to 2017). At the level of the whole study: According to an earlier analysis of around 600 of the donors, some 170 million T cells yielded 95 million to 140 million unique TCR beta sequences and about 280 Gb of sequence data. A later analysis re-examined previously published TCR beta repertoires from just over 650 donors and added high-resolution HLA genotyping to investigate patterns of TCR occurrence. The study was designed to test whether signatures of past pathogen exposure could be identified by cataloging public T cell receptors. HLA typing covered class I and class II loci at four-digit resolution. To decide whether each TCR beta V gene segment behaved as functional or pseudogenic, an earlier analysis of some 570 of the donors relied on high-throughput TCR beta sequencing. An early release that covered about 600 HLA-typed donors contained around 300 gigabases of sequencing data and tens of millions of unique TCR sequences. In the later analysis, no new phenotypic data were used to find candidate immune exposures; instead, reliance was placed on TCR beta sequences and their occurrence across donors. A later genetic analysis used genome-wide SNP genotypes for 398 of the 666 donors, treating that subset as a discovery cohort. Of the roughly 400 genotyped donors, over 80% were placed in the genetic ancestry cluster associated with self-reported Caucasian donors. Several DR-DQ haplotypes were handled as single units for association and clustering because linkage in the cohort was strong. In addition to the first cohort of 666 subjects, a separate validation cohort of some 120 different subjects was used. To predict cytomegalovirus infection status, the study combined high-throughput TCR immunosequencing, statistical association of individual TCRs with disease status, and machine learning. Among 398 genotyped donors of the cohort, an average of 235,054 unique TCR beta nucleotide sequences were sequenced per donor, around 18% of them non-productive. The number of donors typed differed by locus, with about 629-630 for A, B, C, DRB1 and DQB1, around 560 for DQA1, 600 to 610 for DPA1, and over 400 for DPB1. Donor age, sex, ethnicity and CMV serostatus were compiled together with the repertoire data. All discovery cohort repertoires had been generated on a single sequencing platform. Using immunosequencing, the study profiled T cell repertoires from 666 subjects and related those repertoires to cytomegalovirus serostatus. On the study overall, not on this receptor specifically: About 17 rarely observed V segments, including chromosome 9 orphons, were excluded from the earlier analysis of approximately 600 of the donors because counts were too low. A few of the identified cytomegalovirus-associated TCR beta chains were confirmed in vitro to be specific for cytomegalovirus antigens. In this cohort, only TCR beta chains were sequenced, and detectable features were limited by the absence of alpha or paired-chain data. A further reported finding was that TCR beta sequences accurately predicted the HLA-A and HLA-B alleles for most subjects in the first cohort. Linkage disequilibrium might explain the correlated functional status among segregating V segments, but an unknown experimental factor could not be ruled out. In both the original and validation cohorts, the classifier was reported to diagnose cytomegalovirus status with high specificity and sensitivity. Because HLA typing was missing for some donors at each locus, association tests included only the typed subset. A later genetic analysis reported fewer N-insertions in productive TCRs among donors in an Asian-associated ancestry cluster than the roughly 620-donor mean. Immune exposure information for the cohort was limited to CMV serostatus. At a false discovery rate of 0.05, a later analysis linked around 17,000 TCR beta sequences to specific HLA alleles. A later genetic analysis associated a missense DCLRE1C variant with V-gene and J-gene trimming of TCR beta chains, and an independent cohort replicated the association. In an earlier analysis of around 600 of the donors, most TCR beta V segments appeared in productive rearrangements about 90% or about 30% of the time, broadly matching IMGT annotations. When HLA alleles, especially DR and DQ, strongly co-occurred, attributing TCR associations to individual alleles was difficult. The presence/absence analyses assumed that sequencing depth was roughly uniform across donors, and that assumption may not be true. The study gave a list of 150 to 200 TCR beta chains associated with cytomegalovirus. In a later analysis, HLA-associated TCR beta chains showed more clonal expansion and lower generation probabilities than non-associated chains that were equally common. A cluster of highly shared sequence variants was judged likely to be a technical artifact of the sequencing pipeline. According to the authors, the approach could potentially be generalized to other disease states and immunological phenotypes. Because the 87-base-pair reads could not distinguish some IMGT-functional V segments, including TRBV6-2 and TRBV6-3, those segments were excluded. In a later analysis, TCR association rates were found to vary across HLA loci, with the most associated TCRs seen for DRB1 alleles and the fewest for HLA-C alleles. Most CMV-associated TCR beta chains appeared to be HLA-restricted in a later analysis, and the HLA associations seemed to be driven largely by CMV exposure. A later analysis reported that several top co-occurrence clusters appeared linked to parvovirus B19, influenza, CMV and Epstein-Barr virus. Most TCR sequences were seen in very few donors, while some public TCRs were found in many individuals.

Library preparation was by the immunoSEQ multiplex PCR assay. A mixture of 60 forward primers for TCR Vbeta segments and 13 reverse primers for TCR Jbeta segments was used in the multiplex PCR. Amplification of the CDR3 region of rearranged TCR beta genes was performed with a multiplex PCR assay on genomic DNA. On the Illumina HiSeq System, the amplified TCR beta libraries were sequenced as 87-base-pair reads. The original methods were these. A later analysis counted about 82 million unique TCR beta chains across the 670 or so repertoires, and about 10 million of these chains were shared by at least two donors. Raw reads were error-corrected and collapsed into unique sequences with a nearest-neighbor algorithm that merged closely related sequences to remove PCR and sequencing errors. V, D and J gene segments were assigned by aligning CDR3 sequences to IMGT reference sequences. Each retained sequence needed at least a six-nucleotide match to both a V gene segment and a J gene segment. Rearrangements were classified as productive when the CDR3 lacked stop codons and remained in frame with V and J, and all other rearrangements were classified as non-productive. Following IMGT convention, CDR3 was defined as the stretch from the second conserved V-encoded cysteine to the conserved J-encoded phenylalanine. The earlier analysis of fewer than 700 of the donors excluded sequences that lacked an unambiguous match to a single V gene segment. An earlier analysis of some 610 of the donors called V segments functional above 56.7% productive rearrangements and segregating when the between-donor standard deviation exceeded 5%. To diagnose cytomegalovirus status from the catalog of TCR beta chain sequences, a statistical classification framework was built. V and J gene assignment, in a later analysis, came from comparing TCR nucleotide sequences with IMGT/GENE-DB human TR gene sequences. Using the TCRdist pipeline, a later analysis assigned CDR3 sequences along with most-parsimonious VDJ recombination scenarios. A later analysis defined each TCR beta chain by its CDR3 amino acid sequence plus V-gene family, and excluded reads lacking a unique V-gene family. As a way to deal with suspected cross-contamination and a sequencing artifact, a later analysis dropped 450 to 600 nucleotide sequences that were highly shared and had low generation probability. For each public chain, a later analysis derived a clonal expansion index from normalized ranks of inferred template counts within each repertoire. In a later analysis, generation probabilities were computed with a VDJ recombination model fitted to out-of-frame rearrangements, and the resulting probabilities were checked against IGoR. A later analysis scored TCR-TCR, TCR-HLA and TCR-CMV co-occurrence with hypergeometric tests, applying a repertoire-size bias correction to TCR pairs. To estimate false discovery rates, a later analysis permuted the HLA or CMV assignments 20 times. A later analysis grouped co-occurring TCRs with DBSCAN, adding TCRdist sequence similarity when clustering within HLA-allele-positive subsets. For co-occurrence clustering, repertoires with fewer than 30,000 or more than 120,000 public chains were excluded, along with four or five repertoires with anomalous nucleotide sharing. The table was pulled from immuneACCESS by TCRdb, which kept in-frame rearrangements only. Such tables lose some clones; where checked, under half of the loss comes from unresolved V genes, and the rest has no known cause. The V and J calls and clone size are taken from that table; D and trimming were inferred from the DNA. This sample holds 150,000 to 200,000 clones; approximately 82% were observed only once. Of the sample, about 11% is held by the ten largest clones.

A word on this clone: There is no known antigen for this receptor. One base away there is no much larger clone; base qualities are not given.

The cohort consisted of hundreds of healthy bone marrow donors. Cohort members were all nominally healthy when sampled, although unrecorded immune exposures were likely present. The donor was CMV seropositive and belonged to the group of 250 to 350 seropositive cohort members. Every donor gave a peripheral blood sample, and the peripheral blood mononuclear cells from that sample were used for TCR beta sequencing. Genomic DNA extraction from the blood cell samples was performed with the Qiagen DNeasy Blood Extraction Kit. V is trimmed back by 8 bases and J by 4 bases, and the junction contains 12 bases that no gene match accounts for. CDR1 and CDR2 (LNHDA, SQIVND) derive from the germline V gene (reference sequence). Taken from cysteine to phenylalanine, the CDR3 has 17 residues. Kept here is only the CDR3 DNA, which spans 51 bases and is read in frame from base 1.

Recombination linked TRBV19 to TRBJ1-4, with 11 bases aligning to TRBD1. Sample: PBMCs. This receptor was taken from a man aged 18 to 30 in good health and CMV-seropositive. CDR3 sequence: CASHQRGQGANNEKLFF. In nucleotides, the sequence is TGTGCCAGTCATCAGCGAGGACAGGGGGCCAATAATGAAAAACTGTTTTTT.